This T cell receptor (beta chain) is from a study of T cell repertoires in cytomegalovirus infection. General observations from the study: HLA-C-restricted CMV clonotypes gave the most frequent clonotype in two of eight donors.

There are 17 residues in the CDR3. CDR1 and CDR2 from the germline V gene are SGHTA and FQGNSA. V lost 1 base to trimming and J lost 2 bases, with 15 bases between them. In its sample, this clonotype was seen many times. Its antigen is currently unknown. Each CDR3 protein gets one entry after TCRdb re-called the reads with MiXCR. The data show around 300,000 distinct CDR3 sequences, around 20% seen once. The chain joins TRBV7-2 to TRBJ1-5; maybe TRBD1 (6 bases). The TCR sequence derives from a human donor in good health (CMV status not recorded). Some clones in this sample may be carry-over from other donors' samples. The sequenced sample was cultured PBMCs, obtained from culture after CMV antigen stimulation. Written as DNA, the CDR3 is TGTGCCAGCAGCTTAGGGGGGACATACCGGGGCAATCAGCCCCAGCATTTT. Its protein product is CASSLGGTYRGNQPQHF. The entire variable domain, with the rest obtained from reference TRBV7-2 and TRBJ1-5, is as follows: GAGVSQSPSNKVTEKGKDVELRCDPISGHTALYWYRQSLGQGLEFLIYFQGNSAPDKSGLPSDRFSAERTGGSVSTLTIQRTQQEDSAVYLCASSLGGTYRGNQPQHFGDGTRLSIL.